The next 29 T cell receptor beta chains were all read from a single sample in a study of T cells in Graves' hyperthyroidism and ophthalmopathy. Researchers took RNA transcripts and amplified the TCR beta CDR3 regions from them. The TCR CDR3 was amplified in a first-round RT-PCR using the HTBI primer set. TCRdb ran MiXCR on the multiplex PCR reads and lists one entry per CDR3 protein. The data show 700,000 or so distinct CDR3 sequences, with roughly 15% seen just once and roughly an eighth held by the top ten. The sequenced sample was blood. The receptor source for this set is a woman aged 45-59 years with Graves' ophthalmopathy.

The V and J genes are TRBV27 and TRBJ2-7, with TRBD2 identical over 7 bases. V was clipped by 7 bases and J by 3 bases; unmatched bases: 6. This CDR3 is built from 13 residues. Germline-derived CDR1 and CDR2 are MNHEY and SMNVEV (reference sequence). The DNA of the CDR3 is TGTGCCAGCAAACCGGGACTAATCTACGAGCAGTACTTC. Translated: CASKPGLIYEQYF.

This clonotype was observed at least ten times. The chain has TRBV7-2 and TRBJ1-2, with TRBD1 matching 9 bases. Germline CDR1 reads SGHTA; CDR2 reads FQGNSA. The length of the CDR3 is 15 residues. J was trimmed by 3 bases and V by 6 bases; bases with no gene match: 8. The CDR3 loop is CASRSDRGGDYGYTF. CDR3 nucleotide sequence: TGTGCCAGCAGATCTGACAGGGGGGGAGACTATGGCTACACCTTC.

The chain employs TRBV4-3 and TRBJ2-4; tentatively, D is TRBD1 (6 bases). Germline V CDR1 and CDR2: LGHNA, YSLEER. This CDR3 is 16 amino acids long. V was trimmed by 1 base and J by 7 bases, leaving 17 bases between them. DNA of the CDR3: TGCGCCAGCAGCCAAGGTGGCAACAGGGAGTTGAACATTCAGTACTTC. It is translated as CASSQGGNRELNIQYF.

This clonotype has a handful of counts. The V call is TRBV27, the J call TRBJ1-3; D is undetermined. The CDR3 length is 14 residues. The germline V and J ends were trimmed by 6 bases and 0 bases, with 9 bases remaining between them. Germline CDR1 MNHEY, CDR2 SMNVEV (reference sequence). The CDR3 DNA reads as TGTGCCAGCAGCCGCGCGAGCTCTGGAAACACCATATATTTT. This encodes CASSRASSGNTIYF.

In this sample, this clonotype turned up many times. The V and J genes are TRBV5-1 and TRBJ1-1; a weak D match, TRBD1 (6 bases). Germline-derived CDR1 and CDR2 are SGHRS and YFSETQ. The CDR3 has 14 residues. V was pared by 5 bases and J by 1 base, with 12 bases between. CDR3 region: CASSQGGGNTEAFF. The CDR3 DNA reads as TGCGCCAGCAGTCAGGGAGGGGGGAACACTGAAGCTTTCTTT.

This clonotype has ten or more counts. The V call is TRBV30, the J call TRBJ2-5; D may match TRBD1 or TRBD2 (5 bases each). The CDR3 runs to 14 residues. With 0 bases removed from V and 5 bases from J, the gap between germline ends came to 13 bases. CDR1 GTSNPN and CDR2 SVGIG come from the germline V gene (reference sequence). In DNA form, the CDR3 reads TGTGCCTGGAGTGTAGTTGGGGGTTGGGAGACCCAGTACTTC. This codes for CAWSVVGGWETQYF.

This clonotype was recorded only once. The chain carries TRBV7-9 and TRBJ2-3; a possible D gene is TRBD2 (6 bases). Trimming pared 8 bases from V and 0 bases from J, leaving 21 bases between. Germline V CDR1 and CDR2: SEHNR, FQNEAQ (reference sequence). The CDR3 length is 17 residues. The CDR3 coding sequence is TGTGCCAGCCCTCCCTATACGGGGGACCCTAGCACAGATACGCAGTATTTT. Its translation is CASPPYTGDPSTDTQYF.

This clonotype was picked up a small number of times. The chain combines TRBV19 with TRBJ1-1; D is perhaps TRBD1 (6 bases). The V end was cut by 1 base, the J end by 1 base, with 10 bases between. There are 15 residues in the CDR3. CDR1 and CDR2 from the germline V gene are LNHDA and SQIVND (reference sequence). The CDR3 spells CASSIVGAPNTEAFF. In nucleotides, the CDR3 is TGTGCCAGTAGTATAGTGGGGGCACCGAACACTGAAGCTTTCTTT.

This clonotype was found many times. The chain is built from TRBV5-1 and TRBJ2-1, with a weak D call TRBD2 (6 bases). V dropped 5 bases and J dropped 5 bases, with 11 bases sitting between them. CDR1 is SGHRS, CDR2 YFSETQ, per germline. CDR3 length equals 13 residues. The chain's CDR3 is CASSSGRDNEQFF. The CDR3 region has the DNA TGCGCCAGCAGTTCCGGGAGAGACAATGAGCAGTTCTTC.

This clonotype showed up many times. This chain links TRBV4-2 with TRBJ2-7; possible D gene TRBD1, 6 bases. In germline, CDR1 is LGHNA, CDR2 YNFKEQ. The CDR3 covers 14 residues. The V gene lost 2 bases and the J gene lost 3 bases, with 11 bases spanning the gap. CDR3 DNA: TGTGCCAGCAGCCAACAGGGGAGTGACTACGAGCAGTACTTC. Amino acids: CASSQQGSDYEQYF.

This clonotype was found many times. The rearrangement links TRBV2 to TRBJ2-7, with TRBD2 identical over 15 bases. In germline, CDR1 is SNHLY, CDR2 FYNNEI. The CDR3 has 15 residues. Trimming removed 6 bases from V and 2 bases from J; junction bases left unmatched: 2. CDR3 nucleotide sequence: TGTGCCAGCAGGGGACTAGCGGGAGGTGCCTACGAGCAGTACTTC. It specifies CASRGLAGGAYEQYF. The whole variable domain, remainder taken from reference TRBV2 and TRBJ2-7, is EPEVTQTPSHQVTQMGQEVILRCVPISNHLYFYWYRQILGQKVEFLVSFYNNEISEKSEIFDDQFSVERPDGSNFTLKIRSTKLEDSAMYFCASRGLAGGAYEQYFGPGTRLTVT.

The rearrangement joins TRBV15 to TRBJ1-2; D is ambiguous. Deletions cut 0 bases from V and 5 bases from J, with 13 bases between. The germline V gene has CDR1 LNHNV and CDR2 YYDKDF (reference sequence). CDR3 length: 15 amino acids. CDR3 sequence reads: CATSRDRTTWYGYTF. As DNA, the CDR3 is TGTGCCACCAGCAGAGATAGGACGACGTGGTATGGCTACACCTTC. Variable domain in full (rest from reference TRBV15 and TRBJ1-2): DAMVIQNPRYQVTQFGKPVTLSCSQTLNHNVMYWYQQKSSQAPKLLFHYYDKDFNNEADTPDNFQSRRPNTSFCFLDIRSPGLGDTAMYLCATSRDRTTWYGYTFGSGTRLTVV.

This clonotype came up many times. This may stem from a read error, because a much larger clone lies one nucleotide away. The rearrangement joins TRBV12-3 or TRBV12-4 to TRBJ2-5; D unclear. The V gene lost 3 bases and the J gene lost 5 bases, with 4 bases spanning the gap. This CDR3 contains 11 residues. The CDR3 nucleotides are TGTGCCAGCAGTTTTTGGGAGACCCAGTACTTC. It is translated as CASSFWETQYF.

The table lists this clonotype with many counts. The V gene is TRBV18, the J gene TRBJ1-5, with 7 bases fitting TRBD1. Per the germline V gene, CDR1 is KGHSH and CDR2 is LQKENI. The length of the CDR3 is 15 residues. J was trimmed by 1 base and V by 3 bases; bases with no gene match: 3. The CDR3: CASSPGQSSNQPQHF. The CDR3 DNA is TGTGCCAGCTCACCGGGACAGTCGAGCAATCAGCCCCAGCATTTT.

This clonotype was observed a handful of times. The chain combines TRBV20-1 with TRBJ2-7, with 8 bases identical to TRBD2. The CDR3 has 15 amino acids. Germline trimming cut 0 bases from V and 3 bases from J; bases unmatched to any gene: 7. Germline lookup yields CDR1 DFQATT and CDR2 SNEGSKA (reference sequence). This CDR3 is CSARDLSSGIYEQYF. The DNA of the CDR3 is TGCAGTGCTAGAGATCTGAGTAGCGGGATCTACGAGCAGTACTTC.

This clonotype was seen more than once but under ten times. In nucleotides, the CDR3 is TGCGCCAGCAGCCAAGGGATATTAGCTAACTATGGCTACACCTTC. The encoded protein is CASSQGILANYGYTF. The genes are TRBV4-3 and TRBJ1-2, with D unclear. The CDR3 has 15 residues. Trimming shortened V by 1 base and J by 0 bases, and 9 bases separated the two germline ends. The V gene's germline CDR1 is LGHNA and CDR2 YSLEER.

This clonotype showed up many times. The chain couples TRBV9 to TRBJ2-7; tentatively, D is TRBD1 (6 bases). Trimming removed 3 bases from V and 1 base from J, with 17 bases in between. CDR1 and CDR2 (germline): SGDLS, YYNGEE. The CDR3 is 16 amino acids. CDR3: CASSAAAGVGSYEQYF. CDR3 DNA: TGTGCCAGCAGCGCTGCCGCAGGGGTTGGATCCTACGAGCAGTACTTC.

This clonotype was seen repeatedly, ten times or more. The chain couples TRBV29-1 to TRBJ2-3; 13 bases are a match to TRBD2. The V and J ends lost 3 bases and 5 bases, in that order; junction bases with no gene match: 5. CDR3 length: 15 amino acids. Germline V gives CDR1 SQVTM, CDR2 ANQGSEA. CDR3 sequence reads: CSVDGLAGEGDTQYF. The CDR3 DNA sequence: TGCAGCGTTGATGGACTAGCGGGAGAGGGAGATACGCAGTATTTT.

The table lists this clonotype with many counts. The chain uses TRBV24-1 and TRBJ1-5; a possible D gene is TRBD1 (6 bases). Germline loops: CDR1 KGHDR, CDR2 SFDVKD. This CDR3 spans 15 amino acids. Trimming left V 2 bases short and J 0 bases short, with 7 bases between. In DNA form, the CDR3 reads TGTGCCACCAGTGATTCGGGACATAGCAATCAGCCCCAGCATTTT. Translating gives CATSDSGHSNQPQHF.

The chain combines TRBV20-1 with TRBJ2-7; D is unclear. Germline V gives CDR1 DFQATT, CDR2 SNEGSKA (reference sequence). The germline V and J ends were trimmed by 0 bases and 0 bases, with 12 bases remaining between them. The CDR3 consists of 15 residues. In DNA, the CDR3 is TGCAGTGCTAGAGATCCGACGGTGAGCTCCTACGAGCAGTACTTC. It is translated as CSARDPTVSSYEQYF.

This clonotype was observed at least ten times. The chain is built from TRBV12-3 or TRBV12-4 and TRBJ2-7; D is perhaps TRBD1 (6 bases). The CDR3 runs to 16 residues. Between the trimmed V and J ends, which lost 7 bases and 4 bases, there was a span of 23 bases. CDR3 amino acids: CASNYKAGASPYEQYF. In nucleotides, the CDR3 is TGTGCCAGCAACTATAAAGCAGGGGCCTCTCCTTACGAGCAGTACTTC.

This clonotype was seen only a few times. This chain joins TRBV15 and TRBJ2-5; 9 bases are a match to TRBD2. The CDR3 contains 17 residues. V shed 0 bases, J shed 1 base, and the junction held 6 bases outside the gene matches. Germline V gene data show CDR1 as LNHNV and CDR2 as YYDKDF (reference sequence). Here the CDR3 DNA reads TGTGCCACCAGCAGAGATACGGGCGGGAGGGCCCAAGAGACCCAGTACTTC. Protein sequence: CATSRDTGGRAQETQYF.

This clonotype was seen many times. V is TRBV6-1 and J is TRBJ1-1; TRBD1 might be the D (6 bases). From germline, CDR1 is MNHNS and CDR2 SASEGT. The CDR3 consists of 14 residues. The ends were cut back, 6 bases at V and 5 bases at J, with 16 bases in the middle. CDR3 sequence reads: CASRTGPFATEAFF. The CDR3 DNA sequence: TGTGCCAGCAGGACAGGACCATTTGCGACTGAAGCTTTCTTT.

This clonotype was found many times. The rearrangement uses TRBV30 and TRBJ1-1; TRBD1 agrees at 7 bases. The CDR3 has 17 amino acids. The J segment lost 0 bases and the V segment lost 1 base, leaving 11 bases of the junction unmatched. CDR1 is GTSNPN, CDR2 SVGIG, per germline (reference sequence). CDR3 residues: CAWSGGQTNELNTEAFF. Here the CDR3 DNA reads TGTGCCTGGAGTGGGGGACAGACAAACGAATTGAACACTGAAGCTTTCTTT.

The V gene is TRBV5-6, the J gene TRBJ2-3; TRBD2 agrees at 7 bases. CDR1 is SGHDT and CDR2 is YYEEEE in the germline V gene. The CDR3 runs to 15 residues. V shed 1 base, J shed 1 base, and the junction held 3 bases outside the gene matches. The CDR3 is CASSLTGLRTDTQYF. CDR3 nucleotide sequence: TGTGCCAGCAGCTTGACGGGACTACGCACAGATACGCAGTATTTT.

This clonotype was picked up many times. The rearrangement uses TRBV10-3 and TRBJ2-7; D is unresolved. This CDR3 has 15 residues. Trimming left V 2 bases short and J 2 bases short, with 13 bases between. The germline CDR1 and CDR2 sequences are ENHRY and SYGVKD. For the CDR3, the DNA is TGTGCCATCAGTGAGCTGGAGCAGTTGCCCTACGAGCAGTACTTC. This translates into CAISELEQLPYEQYF.

The J gene is TRBJ2-7, the V gene TRBV24-1; 7 bases align to TRBD1. The CDR3 runs to 13 residues. The J segment lost 5 bases and the V segment lost 5 bases, leaving 5 bases of the junction unmatched. CDR1 is KGHDR and CDR2 is SFDVKD in the germline V gene. CDR3 DNA sequence: TGTGCCACCAGTGCGAGACAGGGCCACGAGCAGTACTTC. Its protein is CATSARQGHEQYF.

This clonotype has ten or more counts. J is TRBJ1-4 and V is TRBV7-9; weak D call: TRBD1 (6 bases). The V and J ends lost 1 base and 5 bases respectively, with 14 bases between them. Germline V lookup: CDR1 SEHNR, CDR2 FQNEAQ (reference sequence). This CDR3 has 16 residues. The CDR3 loop reads CASSLGRQGSNEKLFF. In DNA form, the CDR3 reads TGTGCCAGCAGCTTAGGACGTCAGGGGTCAAATGAAAAACTGTTTTTT.

This clonotype was recorded a few times. This chain uses TRBV9 with TRBJ1-2, with 8 bases that match TRBD1. Looked up from germline, CDR1 is SGDLS and CDR2 is YYNGEE. This CDR3 is 14 amino acids long. V shed 0 bases, J shed 5 bases, and the junction held 3 bases outside the gene matches. The CDR3 loop reads CASSVEHRGYGYTF. CDR3 nucleotide sequence: TGTGCCAGCAGCGTAGAGCACAGGGGGTATGGCTACACCTTC.